A single sample is the source of the 15 T cell receptor beta chains below, sequenced in a study of blood T cell repertoires in COVID-19. Clones were sequenced by immunoSEQ multiplex PCR, and TCRdb holds only the in-frame ones, with some missing. Altogether over 110,000 clones are present, about nine tenths being singletons, with the ten largest covering about 28%. Sequencing was performed on peripheral blood. These receptors all come from a human donor in a cohort sampled during active COVID-19.

The rearrangement joins TRBV9 to TRBJ1-2, with D possibly matching TRBD1 (5 bases). Looked up from germline, CDR1 is SGDLS and CDR2 is YYNGEE. V lost 4 bases and J lost 6, with 16 bases in between. CDR3 length equals 14 residues. CDR3 residues: CASSLDSRAHGYTF. CDR3 DNA sequence: TGTGCCAGCAGCCTAGACAGCAGGGCTCATGGCTACACCTTC.

The chain recombines TRBV5-1 with TRBJ2-3; TRBD2 aligns across 16 bases. The CDR3 contains 17 residues. The germline V gene encodes CDR1 SGHRS and CDR2 YFSETQ. V shed 4 bases and J 4 bases; nucleotides not matched to a gene: 6. The DNA of the CDR3 is TGCGCCAGCAGCGTGGGACTAGCGGGGGGGCCCCCAGATACGCAGTATTTT. The encoded protein is CASSVGLAGGPPDTQYF. The whole variable domain, remainder taken from reference TRBV5-1 and TRBJ2-3, is KAGVTQTPRYLIKTRGQQVTLSCSPISGHRSVSWYQQTPGQGLQFLFEYFSETQRNKGNFPGRFSGRQFSNSRSEMNVSTLELGDSALYLCASSVGLAGGPPDTQYFGPGTRLTVL.

The rearrangement joins TRBV7-9 to TRBJ1-2; no clear D gene. Germline lookup yields CDR1 SEHNR and CDR2 FQNEAQ (reference sequence). CDR3 length: 13 amino acids. The V end lost 1 base, the J end lost 2 bases, and 5 bases lay between the germline ends. The CDR3 DNA sequence: TGTGCCAGCAGCTTAGGGCGGAACTATGGCTACACCTTC. Amino acids: CASSLGRNYGYTF.

The chain has TRBV28 and TRBJ1-4; the D gene is possibly TRBD1 (5 bases). CDR1 is MDHEN and CDR2 is SYDVKM in the germline V gene. Trimming removed 6 bases from V and 0 bases from J, with 11 bases in between. This CDR3 has 15 residues. The CDR3 spells CASRGRGATNEKLFF. For the CDR3, the DNA is TGTGCCAGCAGGGGGAGGGGTGCAACTAATGAAAAACTGTTTTTT.

Only a few counts were recorded for this clone. This rearrangement joins TRBV10-3 to TRBJ1-6, with a tentative D call TRBD1 (6 bases). Germline CDR1 and CDR2: ENHRY and SYGVKD. The V end lost 7 bases, the J end lost 6 bases, and 10 bases lay between the germline ends. This CDR3 has 13 amino acids. As DNA, the CDR3 is TGTGCCATCACACAGGGAAGTAATTCACCCCTCCACTTT. This codes for CAITQGSNSPLHF.

By share, this clone counts as medium-sized. The CDR3: CASSTWTGVTDTEAFF. The CDR3 bases are TGTGCCAGCAGCACCTGGACAGGAGTTACGGACACTGAAGCTTTCTTT. The V gene is TRBV7-9, the J gene TRBJ1-1, with TRBD1 matching 7 bases. The germline gives CDR1 SEHNR, CDR2 FQNEAQ (reference sequence). With V trimmed by 5 bases and J by 3 bases, 12 bases remained unmatched. This CDR3 has 16 amino acids.

V and J are TRBV7-2 and TRBJ2-2, with TRBD1 identical over 8 bases. The length of the CDR3 is 12 residues. After removal of 7 bases from V and 6 bases from J, the junction contained 1 base not matched to a gene. Germline loops: CDR1 SGHTA, CDR2 FQGNSA. CDR3 sequence: CASTRGPGELFF. The CDR3 DNA reads TGTGCCAGCACCAGGGGGCCCGGGGAGCTGTTTTTT.

The chain joins TRBV27 to TRBJ1-5; D not certain. Trimming removed 4 bases at V and 1 base at J, with 11 bases between. The CDR3 runs 15 residues. Germline-derived CDR1 and CDR2 are MNHEY and SMNVEV (reference sequence). In DNA, the CDR3 is TGTGCCAGCAGTTCCTTACCCGGGAGCAATCAGCCCCAGCATTTT. Translating it yields CASSSLPGSNQPQHF.

The V and J genes are TRBV7-2 and TRBJ1-5; perhaps TRBD1 as D (6 bases). Between the trimmed V and J ends, which lost 5 bases and 4 bases, there was a span of 9 bases. This CDR3 region has 13 residues. CDR1 is SGHTA and CDR2 is FQGNSA in the germline V gene. CDR3 nucleotide sequence: TGTGCCAGCAGCACCACAGGGAATCAGCCCCAGCATTTT. Amino acids: CASSTTGNQPQHF.

The chain has TRBV9 and TRBJ2-3; 9 bases match TRBD1. The length of the CDR3 is 15 residues. J lost 0 bases, V lost 6 bases, and 5 bases had no gene match. In germline, CDR1 is SGDLS, CDR2 YYNGEE. Written as DNA, the CDR3 is TGTGCCAGCAACGCACAGGGGGCGAGCACAGATACGCAGTATTTT. Its protein is CASNAQGASTDTQYF. The full variable domain, with the rest looked up from reference TRBV9 and TRBJ2-3, is DSGVTQTPKHLITATGQRVTLRCSPRSGDLSVYWYQQSLDQGLQFLIQYYNGEERAKGNILERFSAQQFPDLHSELNLSSLELGDSALYFCASNAQGASTDTQYFGPGTRLTVL.

This clone appeared once. V and J are TRBV14 and TRBJ1-2; 7 bases agree with TRBD1. The CDR3 runs 17 residues. V gave up 4 bases and J gave up 4 bases; unmatched junction bases: 15. The germline gives CDR1 SGHDN, CDR2 FVKESK. The CDR3: CASSRQDRPRDFYGYTF. The DNA of the CDR3 is TGTGCCAGCAGCCGGCAGGACAGGCCTAGGGACTTCTATGGCTACACCTTC.

This clone was seen a single time. The chain employs TRBV4-2 and TRBJ2-5, with D possibly being TRBD1 (6 bases). V lost 0 bases and J 6 bases, leaving 14 bases between the germline ends. Germline lookup yields CDR1 LGHNA and CDR2 YNFKEQ. This CDR3 spans 15 amino acids. Here the CDR3 DNA reads TGTGCCAGCAGCCAAGAGGGGTCAGGGGTTAAGACCCAGTACTTC. This gives the protein CASSQEGSGVKTQYF.

The rearrangement links TRBV5-4 to TRBJ2-2, with 8 bases fitting TRBD1. The CDR3 loop spans 15 amino acids. Germline lookup yields CDR1 SGHNT and CDR2 YYREEE (reference sequence). After removal of 3 bases from V and 3 bases from J, the junction contained 4 bases not matched to a gene. DNA of the CDR3: TGTGCCAGCAGCTCAGGGGGCGCCGACACCGGGGAGCTGTTTTTT. Translated, it gives CASSSGGADTGELFF.

The V and J genes are TRBV12-3 or TRBV12-4 and TRBJ2-3; weak D call: TRBD1 (5 bases). V dropped 7 bases and J dropped 4 bases, with 12 bases sitting between them. The CDR3 totals 13 residues. CDR3 sequence (DNA): TGTGCCAGCACCCCCAGGGAATCAGATACGCAGTATTTT. Translating it yields CASTPRESDTQYF.

The rearrangement joins TRBV6-5 to TRBJ2-7, with D tentatively TRBD2 (6 bases). Germline V gene data show CDR1 as MNHEY and CDR2 as SVGAGI. Trimming took 0 bases from V and 5 from J, leaving 14 bases between them. The CDR3 has 15 amino acids. This chain's CDR3 is CASSYSEGSTDEQYF. The CDR3 DNA sequence: TGTGCCAGCAGTTACTCGGAGGGAAGCACGGACGAGCAGTACTTC.